The next 32 T cell receptor beta chains were all read from a single sample in a study of OX40 agonist ivuxolimab in advanced cancers. Here immunoSEQ multiplex PCR was the method, and the copy in TCRdb shows in-frame clones only, minus some. This sample has 71,000 or so clones; around 86% occur once, and the top ten carry 0.76%. The starting material was CD4+ or CD8+ T cells sorted from blood, obtained in a trial of the OX40 agonist ivuxolimab. All receptors derive from an adult with an advanced solid tumor such as melanoma, head and neck, liver or kidney cancer.

A single count supports this clone. A junction end diverges from the germline sequence, so it may reflect a read error. V and J are TRBV9 and TRBJ1-3; no clear D gene. Per the germline V gene, CDR1 is SGDLS and CDR2 is YYNGEE. The CDR3 sequence is 14 residues long. CDR3 bases: TGTGCCGGCAGCGTAGTGGGGTCCGGAAACACCATATATTTT. Encoded protein: CAGSVVGSGNTIYF.

The genes are TRBV4-3 and TRBJ1-2; weak D call: TRBD1 (5 bases). Germline loops: CDR1 LGHNA, CDR2 YSLEER. Trimming removed 0 bases from V and 2 bases from J, with 7 bases in between. This CDR3 contains 14 residues. The CDR3 region is CASSQEGHNYGYTF. The DNA for the CDR3 is TGCGCCAGCAGCCAAGAGGGGCACAACTATGGCTACACCTTC.

This sequence joins TRBV5-1 and TRBJ1-6; no firm D call. The V gene lost 0 bases and the J gene lost 1 base, with 8 bases spanning the gap. CDR1 and CDR2 (germline): SGHRS, YFSETQ. CDR3 length: 16 residues. The CDR3 region is CASSLDGRSYNSPLHF. CDR3 nucleotide sequence: TGCGCCAGCAGCTTGGACGGAAGATCCTATAATTCACCCCTCCACTTT. Drawing the rest from reference TRBV5-1 and TRBJ1-6, the complete variable domain is KAGVTQTPRYLIKTRGQQVTLSCSPISGHRSVSWYQQTPGQGLQFLFEYFSETQRNKGNFPGRFSGRQFSNSRSEMNVSTLELGDSALYLCASSLDGRSYNSPLHFGNGTRLTVT.

The chain employs TRBV5-1 and TRBJ2-2, with 13 bases fitting TRBD2. Germline CDR1 SGHRS, CDR2 YFSETQ. J gave up 8 bases and V 2 bases, and 9 bases lay outside the gene matches. The CDR3 length is 17 residues. This CDR3 reads CASSFGLAGARGGELFF. CDR3 DNA sequence: TGCGCCAGCAGCTTCGGACTAGCGGGGGCCCGAGGAGGGGAGCTGTTTTTT.

A word on this clone: The sample holds other DNA sequences that translate to the same CDR3. The gene calls are TRBV5-1 and TRBJ1-2, with D possibly being TRBD1 (5 bases). V lost 0 bases, J lost 5 bases, and 11 bases lay in between. The CDR3 runs 14 residues. CDR1 is SGHRS and CDR2 is YFSETQ in the germline V gene. CDR3 sequence (DNA): TGCGCCAGCAGCTTGGCAGGGAGTAATTATGGCTACACCTTC. Translation gives CASSLAGSNYGYTF.

This clone was detected once. The genes are TRBV6-6 and TRBJ1-4; D is unclear. Germline values: CDR1 MNHNY, CDR2 SVGAGI (reference sequence). The V gene lost 2 bases and the J gene lost 8 bases, with 6 bases spanning the gap. CDR3 size: 12 residues. CDR3: CASSYEREKLFF. CDR3 bases: TGTGCCAGCAGTTACGAAAGGGAAAAACTGTTTTTT.

This chain connects TRBV9 to TRBJ2-2; 11 bases agree with TRBD2. This CDR3 is built from 17 residues. Germline V gene lookup returns CDR1 SGDLS and CDR2 YYNGEE. With V trimmed by 3 bases and J by 5 bases, 9 bases remained unmatched. DNA for the CDR3: TGTGCCAGCAGCGGACCGGCTAGCGGGAGGAGGACCGGGGAGCTGTTTTTT. It translates to CASSGPASGRRTGELFF.

The rearrangement joins TRBV28 to TRBJ2-7, with D perhaps TRBD2 (5 bases). The CDR3 has 16 residues. V gave up 5 bases and J gave up 0 bases, with 17 bases separating them. The germline V gene has CDR1 MDHEN and CDR2 SYDVKM. The CDR3 protein is CASSPYTDSPSYEQYF. In nucleotides, the CDR3 is TGTGCCAGCAGTCCATACACGGACTCGCCCTCCTACGAGCAGTACTTC.

This clone was observed once. This chain joins TRBV30 and TRBJ1-2; D remains ambiguous. In germline, CDR1 is GTSNPN, CDR2 SVGIG (reference sequence). The CDR3 covers 14 residues. The ends were cut back, 3 bases at V and 2 bases at J, with 13 bases in the middle. The CDR3 bases are TGTGCCTGGAGGACCCTAGGAGGGAACTATGGCTACACCTTC. Translating gives CAWRTLGGNYGYTF.

The J gene is TRBJ2-2, the V gene TRBV5-6, with no clear D. The CDR3 has 14 residues. Trimming removed 1 base from V and 0 bases from J, with 4 bases in between. Germline-derived CDR1 and CDR2 are SGHDT and YYEEEE. This chain's CDR3 is CASSLWANTGELFF. In DNA, the CDR3 is TGTGCCAGCAGCTTGTGGGCGAACACCGGGGAGCTGTTTTTT.

As to this clone: This sample also contains other DNA sequences that code for the same CDR3. The V call is TRBV6-1, the J call TRBJ2-3; 10 bases align to TRBD2. Germline V gene sequence: CDR1 MNHNS, CDR2 SASEGT. The trim removed 5 bases at V and 1 base at J, leaving 0 bases unmatched. CDR3 length: 14 residues. The DNA for the CDR3 is TGTGCCAGCAGTCTAGCGGGAGGCACAGATACGCAGTATTTT. The encoded protein is CASSLAGGTDTQYF.

V and J are TRBV29-1 and TRBJ2-1; TRBD2 matches 9 bases. Germline lookup yields CDR1 SQVTM and CDR2 ANQGSEA. The J segment lost 7 bases and the V segment lost 4 bases, leaving 11 bases of the junction unmatched. This CDR3 has 15 amino acids. In DNA, the CDR3 is TGCAGCGTTGTGGGGGCGGGGGGGCCGATGAATGAGCAGTTCTTC. Its protein is CSVVGAGGPMNEQFF.

The sample holds one count of this clone. The V gene is TRBV28, the J gene TRBJ1-5; D possibly corresponds to TRBD1 (5 bases). There are 14 residues in the CDR3. V was shortened by 3 bases and J by 3 bases, with 9 bases between the two germline ends. Germline CDR1 reads MDHEN; CDR2 reads SYDVKM. CDR3 sequence: CASSFSRANQPQHF. The DNA of the CDR3 is TGTGCCAGCAGTTTCTCCAGGGCCAATCAGCCCCAGCATTTT.

The chain is built from TRBV15 and TRBJ2-3, with 7 bases lining up with TRBD1. CDR1 is LNHNV and CDR2 is YYDKDF in the germline V gene (reference sequence). The V gene end was trimmed by 7 bases and the J gene end by 11 bases; junction bases not matched to a gene: 12. The CDR3 is made up of 13 amino acids. CDR3 residues: CATKGQRRLRQYF. In DNA form, the CDR3 reads TGTGCCACCAAGGGACAGCGACGTTTGAGGCAGTATTTT.

This clone occurred a few times. The chain recombines TRBV29-1 with TRBJ2-1; D gene uncertain. This CDR3 region has 13 residues. Germline V gene sequence: CDR1 SQVTM, CDR2 ANQGSEA. The V and J ends lost 4 bases and 4 bases respectively, with 11 bases between them. Here the CDR3 reads CSVAGAVYNEQFF. The CDR3 coding sequence is TGCAGCGTTGCTGGCGCGGTATACAATGAGCAGTTCTTC.

The chain joins TRBV11-2 to TRBJ2-5; maybe TRBD1 (5 bases). V lost 4 bases, J lost 2 bases, and 14 bases lay in between. The CDR3 runs 15 residues. CDR1 is SGHAT, CDR2 FQNNGV, per germline. CDR3 sequence (DNA): TGTGCCAGCAGCTCGAAGGGGTTGGGGCAAGAGACCCAGTACTTC. The encoded protein is CASSSKGLGQETQYF.

The chain uses TRBV7-2 and TRBJ1-1; D call uncertain. The germline CDR1 and CDR2 sequences are SGHTA and FQGNSA. The CDR3 is 15 amino acids. V lost 5 bases to trimming and J lost 5 bases, with 18 bases between them. CDR3 bases: TGTGCCAGCAGCCCGGGAGGGAGGGCCGGGACTGAAGCTTTCTTT. Its translation is CASSPGGRAGTEAFF.

The chain uses TRBV5-6 and TRBJ2-7; D is ambiguous. Germline CDR1 is SGHDT and CDR2 is YYEEEE. V was clipped by 2 bases and J by 0 bases, with 12 bases between them. The CDR3 has 15 residues. CDR3 nucleotide sequence: TGTGCCAGCAGCTTAAACTGGCCGAGCTCCTACGAGCAGTACTTC. Its translation is CASSLNWPSSYEQYF.

The J gene is TRBJ2-5, the V gene TRBV19, with TRBD1 matching 10 bases. CDR3 length equals 15 residues. The germline gives CDR1 LNHDA, CDR2 SQIVND (reference sequence). V shed 4 bases and J 4 bases; nucleotides not matched to a gene: 6. CDR3 coding DNA: TGTGCCAGTAGTACCGGACAGGGGGTAGGAGAGACCCAGTACTTC. It yields the protein CASSTGQGVGETQYF.

V usage is TRBV7-9 and J usage is TRBJ2-7; the D gene could be TRBD1 or TRBD2 (6 bases each). The CDR3 contains 16 residues. CDR1 is SEHNR, CDR2 FQNEAQ, per germline (reference sequence). The germline V and J ends were trimmed by 5 bases and 2 bases, with 19 bases remaining between them. The CDR3 loop reads CASSRGAVLKAYEQYF. The CDR3 coding sequence is TGTGCCAGCAGCAGGGGGGCAGTATTAAAGGCCTACGAGCAGTACTTC.

This chain uses TRBV10-2 with TRBJ1-4; maybe TRBD1 (5 bases). With 6 bases removed from V and 8 bases from J, the gap between germline ends came to 13 bases. There are 13 residues in the CDR3. CDR1 and CDR2 from the germline V gene are WSHSY and SAAADI. DNA of the CDR3: TGCGCCAGCAGCGGGACCGCTAGAGAAAAACTGTTTTTT. This translates into CASSGTAREKLFF.

This clone was seen only a few times. This chain joins TRBV27 and TRBJ2-2; TRBD2 aligns across 10 bases. The V segment lost 4 bases and the J segment 12 bases; nucleotides outside the gene matches: 14. This CDR3 contains 16 residues. CDR1 is MNHEY and CDR2 is SMNVEV in the germline V gene (reference sequence). CDR3 amino acids: CASSSSGRVEGGQLFF. CDR3 sequence (DNA): TGTGCCAGCAGTTCAAGCGGGAGGGTGGAGGGCGGTCAGCTGTTTTTT.

The rearrangement links TRBV5-1 to TRBJ1-3; 9 bases are shared with TRBD1. The V segment lost 3 bases and the J segment 0 bases; nucleotides outside the gene matches: 4. This CDR3 region has 16 residues. Germline values: CDR1 SGHRS, CDR2 YFSETQ. The CDR3 sequence is CASSWGTGNSGNTIYF. The CDR3 region has the DNA TGCGCCAGCAGCTGGGGGACAGGGAACTCTGGAAACACCATATATTTT.

The rearrangement joins TRBV5-1 to TRBJ1-4; D not certain. This CDR3 is 13 amino acids long. The V and J ends lost 4 bases and 3 bases respectively, with 7 bases between them. CDR1 is SGHRS, CDR2 YFSETQ, per germline. CDR3 sequence reads: CASSLNSNEKLFF. The DNA for the CDR3 is TGCGCCAGCAGCCTAAACTCTAATGAAAAACTGTTTTTT.

This rearrangement joins TRBV6-4 to TRBJ2-6; 8 positions agree with TRBD1. V was pared by 7 bases and J by 10 bases, with 12 bases of the junction left unmatched. Per germline, CDR1 MRHNA and CDR2 SNTAGT. The CDR3 has 15 residues. CDR3 DNA sequence: TGTGCCAGCATAAATAGAGACAGGGGTATTAACGTCCTGACTTTC. Translation gives CASINRDRGINVLTF.

This rearrangement joins TRBV27 to TRBJ2-1; the D gene is possibly TRBD2 (6 bases). This CDR3 is 16 amino acids long. CDR1 and CDR2 (germline): MNHEY, SMNVEV (reference sequence). Trimming cost V 0 bases and J 7 bases, with 16 bases left between them. The CDR3, as DNA: TGTGCCAGCAGTTTATCTTTAAGAGCGGGCGATAATGAGCAGTTCTTC. Residues: CASSLSLRAGDNEQFF.

This clone appeared a few times. The chain joins TRBV19 to TRBJ1-2; D is uncertain. With 4 bases removed from V and 4 bases from J, the gap between germline ends came to 10 bases. Germline CDR1 reads LNHDA; CDR2 reads SQIVND (reference sequence). The CDR3 extends over 13 amino acids. CDR3 nucleotides: TGTGCCAGTAGTACGGTACAATCCTATGGCTACACCTTC. Protein product: CASSTVQSYGYTF.

The genes are TRBV5-4 and TRBJ2-7, with 9 nucleotides matching TRBD1. Germline trimming cut 0 bases from V and 2 bases from J; bases unmatched to any gene: 0. There are 14 residues in the CDR3. Germline V gene lookup returns CDR1 SGHNT and CDR2 YYREEE (reference sequence). This CDR3 is CASSLGTGAYEQYF. The CDR3 coding sequence is TGTGCCAGCAGCTTGGGGACAGGGGCCTACGAGCAGTACTTC.

The chain links TRBV11-3 to TRBJ2-2; D is uncertain. There are 14 residues in the CDR3. Germline V gene sequence: CDR1 SGHNT, CDR2 YENEEA. The V gene lost 5 bases and the J gene lost 7 bases, with 14 bases spanning the gap. CDR3 amino acids: CASSPSSEVGELFF. The CDR3 DNA sequence: TGTGCCAGCAGCCCGTCCTCGGAAGTCGGGGAGCTGTTTTTT.

The chain combines TRBV5-4 with TRBJ1-2; perhaps TRBD1 as D (6 bases). The CDR3 loop spans 14 amino acids. V was shortened by 4 bases and J by 10 bases, with 20 bases between the two germline ends. Germline V lookup: CDR1 SGHNT, CDR2 YYREEE (reference sequence). CDR3 protein: CASSPRGDKTFYTF. The CDR3 DNA sequence: TGTGCCAGCAGCCCTAGGGGGGACAAGACCTTCTACACCTTC.

This rearrangement joins TRBV5-4 to TRBJ1-2; 12 bases line up with TRBD1. CDR1 and CDR2 from the germline V gene are SGHNT and YYREEE (reference sequence). Trimming at V came to 4 bases and at J to 4 bases, leaving 14 bases not matched to a gene. CDR3 size: 18 residues. Here the CDR3 reads CASSVSGTGGNPIYGYTF. CDR3 in DNA: TGTGCCAGCAGCGTCTCCGGGACAGGGGGCAACCCGATCTATGGCTACACCTTC.

The V call is TRBV15, the J call TRBJ2-3, with a weak D call TRBD2 (6 bases). Trimming left V 0 bases short and J 3 bases short, with 10 bases between. CDR1 and CDR2 from the germline V gene are LNHNV and YYDKDF (reference sequence). The CDR3 consists of 15 residues. The CDR3 DNA reads TGTGCCACCAGCAGAGAGAGGCTAGCGACAGATACGCAGTATTTT. Its translation is CATSRERLATDTQYF.